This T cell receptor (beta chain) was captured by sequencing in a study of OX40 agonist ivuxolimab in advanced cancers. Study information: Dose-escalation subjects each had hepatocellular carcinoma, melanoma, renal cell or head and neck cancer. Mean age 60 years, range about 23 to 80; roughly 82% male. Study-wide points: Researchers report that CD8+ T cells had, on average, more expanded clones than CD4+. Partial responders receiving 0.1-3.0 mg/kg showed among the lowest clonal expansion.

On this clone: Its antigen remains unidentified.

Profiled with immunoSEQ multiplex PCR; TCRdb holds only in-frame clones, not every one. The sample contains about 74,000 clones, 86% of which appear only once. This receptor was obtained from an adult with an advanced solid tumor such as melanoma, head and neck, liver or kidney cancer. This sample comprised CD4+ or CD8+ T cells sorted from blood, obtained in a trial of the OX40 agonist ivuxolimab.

The CDR3 sequence is CASSPGLAGSTQETQYF. The DNA of the CDR3 is TGCGCCAGCAGCCCGGGACTAGCGGGGTCAACCCAAGAGACCCAGTACTTC. The V and J genes are TRBV5-1 and TRBJ2-5; 13 bases map to TRBD2. Trimming at V came to 4 bases and at J to 1 base, leaving 7 bases not matched to a gene. The CDR3 runs 17 residues. The germline gives CDR1 SGHRS, CDR2 YFSETQ.